The clone carrying this TCR beta chain was seen only a few times. Germline values: CDR1 MNHEY, CDR2 SVGEGT. The length of the CDR3 is 15 residues. With V trimmed by 0 bases and J by 3 bases, 0 bases remained unmatched. MiXCR was run by TCRdb on the RT-PCR reads, yielding one entry per CDR3 protein. The sample has more than 600,000 distinct CDR3 sequences, 14% seen once. Sequencing input: memory CD4+ T cells from blood. The chain employs TRBV6-2 or TRBV6-3 and TRBJ1-4; 8 bases are a match to TRBD1. The source of this sequence is a female donor in good health, serving as a healthy control. CDR3 nucleotide sequence: TGTGCCAGCAGTTACTCGGGACAGGCTAATGAAAAACTGTTTTTT. It codes for CASSYSGQANEKLFF.